This TCR beta chain was sequenced during a study of blood T cell repertoires in COVID-19. Study summary: Some COVID-19 samples were acute and others convalescent; all came from the United States, Italy and Spain.

CDR1 SGHDT and CDR2 YYEEEE come from the germline V gene. This CDR3 region has 14 residues. The V end lost 3 bases, the J end lost 7 bases, and 16 bases lay between the germline ends. Original processing notes: Amplification of reference gene primers provided the estimated nucleated cell counts. Sequencing was performed with immunoSEQ multiplex PCR; in TCRdb, only in-frame clones are kept and a portion is missing. The V and J calls and clone size come from that table; D and trimming were worked out from the DNA. The data hold more than 95,000 clones, with roughly 87% observed a single time. This clone has just a few counts.

This chain joins TRBV5-6 and TRBJ1-2; D call uncertain. Sequenced sample: peripheral blood. The receptor's source is a man aged 80 or over with active or convalescent COVID-19. The CDR3 loop reads CASSSKAGIGGYTF. The CDR3 DNA sequence: TGTGCCAGCAGCTCGAAGGCAGGAATAGGTGGCTACACCTTC.